The 12 T cell receptor beta chains below come from one sample, sequenced in a study of neurological immune-mediated disorders. Each CDR3 protein is one row after TCRdb ran MiXCR on the 5' RACE reads. The sample includes 65,000 to 85,000 distinct CDR3 sequences, roughly 3.1% of them seen just once. The sequenced sample was PBMCs. Source of these receptors: a woman between 45 and 65 years old with multiple sclerosis.

This clonotype was picked up many times. The chain recombines TRBV19 with TRBJ1-5; a possible D gene is TRBD1 (5 bases). V was pared by 2 bases and J by 9 bases, with 14 bases between. The germline CDR1 and CDR2 sequences are LNHDA and SQIVND (reference sequence). The CDR3 spans 14 residues. The CDR3 loop is CASSINPPGGPQHF. CDR3 in DNA: TGTGCCAGTAGTATAAACCCCCCCGGGGGGCCCCAGCATTTT.

This clonotype was found many times. The chain couples TRBV4-2 to TRBJ1-3, with a possible D match to TRBD1 (6 bases). CDR3 length: 17 amino acids. CDR1 and CDR2 from the germline V gene are LGHNA and YNFKEQ. Trimming took off 0 bases at V and 4 bases at J, with 16 bases between the two ends. CDR3 in DNA: TGTGCCAGCAGCCAAGATCGAGCGGGGGGGGGCGGAAACACCATATATTTT. It codes for CASSQDRAGGGGNTIYF.

This clonotype has at least ten counts. V gene TRBV5-1 combines with J gene TRBJ1-2; D may be TRBD1 (5 bases). This CDR3 region has 13 residues. The germline CDR1 and CDR2 sequences are SGHRS and YFSETQ. Trimming shortened V by 0 bases and J by 3 bases, and 6 bases separated the two germline ends. The CDR3 spells CASSLGQYYGYTF. The CDR3 DNA sequence: TGCGCCAGCAGCTTGGGACAGTACTATGGCTACACCTTC.

In its sample, this clonotype was seen many times. The gene calls are TRBV20-1 and TRBJ2-5; TRBD2 matches 9 bases. Unmatched junction bases numbered 4, after V lost 0 bases and J lost 2 bases. This CDR3 comprises 15 residues. Germline-derived CDR1 and CDR2 are DFQATT and SNEGSKA (reference sequence). CDR3 region: CSARDRGGDQETQYF. The DNA of the CDR3 is TGCAGTGCTAGAGATCGCGGGGGGGATCAAGAGACCCAGTACTTC.

This clonotype came up many times. This rearrangement joins TRBV3-1 to TRBJ2-7; D not certain. The CDR3 totals 12 residues. The V gene lost 1 base and the J gene lost 5 bases, with 6 bases spanning the gap. CDR1 and CDR2 from the germline V gene are LGHDT and YNNKEL (reference sequence). As DNA, the CDR3 is TGTGCCAGCAGCCAAGTTGGGAACGAGCAGTACTTC. This codes for CASSQVGNEQYF.

This clonotype was picked up many times. The genes are TRBV6-2 or TRBV6-3 and TRBJ2-7; maybe TRBD2 (5 bases). Trimming pared 4 bases from V and 3 bases from J, leaving 13 bases between. The CDR3 consists of 14 residues. CDR1 MNHEY and CDR2 SVGEGT come from the germline V gene. CDR3 bases: TGTGCCAGCAGTTCTGGACTTTCTGACTACGAGCAGTACGTC. Its protein product is CASSSGLSDYEQYV.

This clonotype was found many times. The DNA of the CDR3 is TGTGCCAGCAGCCCCACCGGGACTAGAGTAACCAAGACCCAGTACTTC. Translation gives CASSPTGTRVTKTQYF. V is TRBV7-2 and J is TRBJ2-5, with 8 bases lining up with TRBD2. The germline CDR1 and CDR2 sequences are SGHTA and FQGNSA. V lost 5 bases and J lost 6; bases outside the gene matches: 14. The CDR3 runs to 16 residues.

This clonotype was detected ten times or more. V usage is TRBV20-1 and J usage is TRBJ1-4; D gene unclear. Trimming removed 0 bases from V and 8 bases from J, with 13 bases in between. The CDR3 contains 14 residues. Germline lookup yields CDR1 DFQATT and CDR2 SNEGSKA (reference sequence). CDR3 nucleotides: TGCAGTGCTAGAGATCGGGGTGCTGGGGAAAAACTGTTTTTT. This sequence encodes CSARDRGAGEKLFF.

Ten or more counts support this clonotype. V usage is TRBV7-9 and J usage is TRBJ2-2; D is unclear. Germline CDR1 is SEHNR and CDR2 is FQNEAQ (reference sequence). Between the trimmed V and J ends, which lost 5 bases and 7 bases, there was a span of 11 bases. CDR3 length: 13 residues. DNA of the CDR3: TGTGCCAGCAGCCCCTTGGCCGTCGGGGAGCTGTTTTTT. Amino acids: CASSPLAVGELFF.

This clonotype was seen ten or more times. Sequence at one end of the junction differs from germline and may be a read error. The genes are TRBV5-1 and TRBJ2-2; 9 bases line up with TRBD2. Germline lookup yields CDR1 SGHRS and CDR2 YFSETQ. This CDR3 has 16 amino acids. The CDR3 DNA is TGCGCCAGCTCCCCAATACCCGCGGGAGGGGCCGGGCAGCTGTTTTTT. As protein: CASSPIPAGGAGQLFF.

This sequence joins TRBV28 and TRBJ2-5, with D tentatively TRBD1 (6 bases). Germline CDR1 MDHEN, CDR2 SYDVKM. The CDR3 runs 15 residues. Between the trimmed V and J ends, which lost 5 bases and 0 bases, there was a span of 13 bases. CDR3: CASSADRLYQETQYF. The CDR3 DNA is TGTGCCAGCAGTGCGGACAGACTGTACCAAGAGACCCAGTACTTC.

This clonotype appeared many times. V gene TRBV5-1 combines with J gene TRBJ1-1; 11 nucleotides line up with TRBD1. Trimming removed 4 bases from V and 4 bases from J; junction bases left unmatched: 3. The CDR3 spans 14 residues. Germline-derived CDR1 and CDR2 are SGHRS and YFSETQ. The CDR3: CASSEGTGGTEAFF. DNA for the CDR3: TGCGCCAGCAGCGAAGGGACAGGGGGCACTGAAGCTTTCTTT.